Listed below are T cell receptor beta chains from one sample, sequenced in a study of blood T cell repertoires in COVID-19. Clones were sequenced by immunoSEQ multiplex PCR, and TCRdb holds only the in-frame ones, with some missing. Here the sample spans approximately 100,000 clones, around 85% being singletons. Sequenced: peripheral blood. These TCRs come from an elderly man with acute or convalescent COVID-19. Each CDR3 is given without its conserved first and last residue. D genes are given only for firm matches.

v_call,j_call,d_call,cdr3_aa
TRBV30,TRBJ2-3,TRBD2,AWSGDYTDTQY
TRBV10-3,TRBJ2-5,NA,AISVQGSTRETQY
TRBV20-1,TRBJ1-2,NA,SASSRVYGYT
TRBV4-1,TRBJ2-3,NA,ASSESLTDYTDTQY
TRBV18,TRBJ1-1,NA,ASAEMNTEAF
TRBV28,TRBJ1-4,NA,ASSLFHIGGVGNEKLF
TRBV4-2,TRBJ2-3,NA,ASSHVRGRREYTDTQY
TRBV24-1,TRBJ2-1,TRBD1,ATSVAGTGSYNEQF
TRBV6-4,TRBJ1-2,NA,ASRPEQGFGYGYT
TRBV16,TRBJ2-7,TRBD1,ASSQSAGTGGYEQY
TRBV28,TRBJ2-7,NA,ASTPEARASEQY
TRBV19,TRBJ2-6,NA,ASRVAGANVLT
TRBV5-1,TRBJ2-3,TRBD2,ASSSGLAGATESTDTQY
TRBV24-1,TRBJ2-2,NA,ATSDRVGGELF